Detailed here is one T cell receptor (beta chain). The target antigen is unknown. The data belong to a study of T cell repertoires in cytomegalovirus infection. Overall study: Public TCR beta signatures provided an indication of both CMV infection and a matching HLA type.

Each CDR3 protein gets one entry after TCRdb re-called the reads with MiXCR. The top ten hold 11% to 15% of the sample, which has approximately 990,000 distinct CDR3 sequences, around 30% seen once. In germline, CDR1 is SEHNR, CDR2 FQNEAQ (reference sequence). This CDR3 has 16 amino acids. V trimming: 1 base; J trimming: 2 bases; junction bases outside the gene matches: 8. The study's findings and limits: Clonotypes of TCR beta that were HLA-C-restricted and CMV-specific dominated the ex vivo response. Of the TCR beta families, the public ones yielded a cumulative frequency that identified carriers of CMV plus the relevant HLA.

This clonotype originated in a human donor in good health (CMV status not recorded). Some clones in this sample may be carry-over from other donors' samples. The sequenced sample was cultured CD8+ T cells from PBMCs, obtained from culture after CMV antigen stimulation. V gene TRBV7-9 combines with J gene TRBJ2-7; 7 bases agree with TRBD1. The CDR3 coding sequence is TGTGCCAGCAGCTTAGGACAGGACAGGTTACCCTACGAGCAGTACTTC. Protein product: CASSLGQDRLPYEQYF.